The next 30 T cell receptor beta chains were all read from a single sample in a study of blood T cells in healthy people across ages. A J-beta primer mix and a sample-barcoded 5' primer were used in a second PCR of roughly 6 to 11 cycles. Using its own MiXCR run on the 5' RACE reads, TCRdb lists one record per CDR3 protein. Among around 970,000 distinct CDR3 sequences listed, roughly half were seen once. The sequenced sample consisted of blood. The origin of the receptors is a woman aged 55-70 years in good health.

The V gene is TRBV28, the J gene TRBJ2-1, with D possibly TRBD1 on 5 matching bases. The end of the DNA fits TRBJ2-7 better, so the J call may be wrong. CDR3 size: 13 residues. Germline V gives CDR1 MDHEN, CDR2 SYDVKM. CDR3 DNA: TGTGCCATAGAGGCAGGGTTCAACAATGAGCAGTACTTC. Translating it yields CAIEAGFNNEQYF.

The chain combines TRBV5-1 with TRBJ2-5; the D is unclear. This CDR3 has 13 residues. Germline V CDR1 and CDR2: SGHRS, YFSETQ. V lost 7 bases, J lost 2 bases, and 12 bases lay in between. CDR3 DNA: TGCGCCAGCCGTTACGGGCAGCAAGAGACCCAGTACTTC. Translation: CASRYGQQETQYF.

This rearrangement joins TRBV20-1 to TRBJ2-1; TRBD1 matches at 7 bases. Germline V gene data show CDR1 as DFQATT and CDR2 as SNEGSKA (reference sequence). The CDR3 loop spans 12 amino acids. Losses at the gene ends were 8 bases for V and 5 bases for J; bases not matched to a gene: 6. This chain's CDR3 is CSWSRGHNEQFF. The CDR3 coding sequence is TGCAGTTGGAGTAGGGGGCACAATGAGCAGTTCTTC.

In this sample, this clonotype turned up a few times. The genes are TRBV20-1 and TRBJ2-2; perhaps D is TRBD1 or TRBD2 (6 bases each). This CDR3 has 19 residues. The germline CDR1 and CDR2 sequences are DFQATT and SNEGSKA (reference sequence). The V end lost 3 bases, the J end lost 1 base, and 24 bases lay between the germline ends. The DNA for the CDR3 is TGCAGTGCTAGTCCTTGGGGGGCGAGTGCTCCCCTGAACACCGGGGAGCTGTTTTTT. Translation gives CSASPWGASAPLNTGELFF.

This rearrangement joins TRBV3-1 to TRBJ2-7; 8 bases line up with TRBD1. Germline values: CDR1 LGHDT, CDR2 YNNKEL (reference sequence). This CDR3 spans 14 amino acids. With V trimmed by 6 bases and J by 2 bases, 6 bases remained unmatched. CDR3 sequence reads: CASRSWDRPYEQYF. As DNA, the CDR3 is TGTGCCAGCAGGTCCTGGGACAGGCCCTACGAGCAGTACTTC.

CDR3 in amino acids: CASSFPPGSDTQYF. The CDR3 bases are TGTGCCAGCAGTTTCCCCCCAGGGTCAGATACGCAGTATTTT. The chain has TRBV28 and TRBJ2-3; TRBD1 is a possible D gene (5 bases). Per germline, CDR1 MDHEN and CDR2 SYDVKM. This CDR3 is 14 amino acids long. With 3 bases removed from V and 4 bases from J, the gap between germline ends came to 11 bases.

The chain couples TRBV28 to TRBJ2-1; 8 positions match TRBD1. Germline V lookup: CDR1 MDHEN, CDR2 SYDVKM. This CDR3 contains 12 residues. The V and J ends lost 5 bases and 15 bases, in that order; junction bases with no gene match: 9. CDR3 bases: TGTGCCAGCAGTCAAACCGGGACAGGATGGTTCTTC. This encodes CASSQTGTGWFF.

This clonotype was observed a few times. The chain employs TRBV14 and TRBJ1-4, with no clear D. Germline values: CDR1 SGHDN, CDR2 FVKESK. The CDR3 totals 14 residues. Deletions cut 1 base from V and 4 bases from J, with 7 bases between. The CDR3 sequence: CASSQGRFNEKLFF. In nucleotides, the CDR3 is TGTGCCAGCAGCCAAGGTCGGTTTAATGAAAAACTGTTTTTT.

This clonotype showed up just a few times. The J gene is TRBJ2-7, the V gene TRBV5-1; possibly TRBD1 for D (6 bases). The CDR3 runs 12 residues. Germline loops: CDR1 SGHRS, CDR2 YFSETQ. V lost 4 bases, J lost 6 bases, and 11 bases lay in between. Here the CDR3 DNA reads TGCGCCAGCAGCCAAACAGGGTTCGAGCAGTACTTC. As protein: CASSQTGFEQYF.

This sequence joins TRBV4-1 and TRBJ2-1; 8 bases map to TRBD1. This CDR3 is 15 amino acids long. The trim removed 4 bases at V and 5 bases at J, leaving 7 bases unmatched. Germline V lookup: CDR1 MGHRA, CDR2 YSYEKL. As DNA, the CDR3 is TGCGCCAGCAGCCCATGGACAGGGCCTAACAATGAGCAGTTCTTC. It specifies CASSPWTGPNNEQFF.

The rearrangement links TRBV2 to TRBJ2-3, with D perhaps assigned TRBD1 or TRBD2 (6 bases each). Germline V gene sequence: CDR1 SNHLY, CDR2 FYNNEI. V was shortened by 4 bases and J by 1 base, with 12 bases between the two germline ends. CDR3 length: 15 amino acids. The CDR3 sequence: CASSGGAGRTDTQYF. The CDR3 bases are TGTGCCAGCAGTGGGGGGGCAGGACGCACAGATACGCAGTATTTT.

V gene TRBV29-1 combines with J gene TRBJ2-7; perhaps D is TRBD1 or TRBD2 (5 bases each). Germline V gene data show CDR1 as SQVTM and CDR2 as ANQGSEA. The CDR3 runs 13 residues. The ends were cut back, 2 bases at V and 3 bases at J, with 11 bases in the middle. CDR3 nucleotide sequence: TGCAGCGTTGAATGGGCAGGGAGCTACGAGCAGTACTTC. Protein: CSVEWAGSYEQYF.

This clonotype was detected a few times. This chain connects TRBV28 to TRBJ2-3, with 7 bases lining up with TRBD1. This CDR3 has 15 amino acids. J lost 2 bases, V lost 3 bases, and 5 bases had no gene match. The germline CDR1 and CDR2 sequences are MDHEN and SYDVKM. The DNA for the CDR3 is TGTGCCAGCAGTTTTCGAGGGGGCACCACAGATACGCAGTATTTT. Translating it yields CASSFRGGTTDTQYF.

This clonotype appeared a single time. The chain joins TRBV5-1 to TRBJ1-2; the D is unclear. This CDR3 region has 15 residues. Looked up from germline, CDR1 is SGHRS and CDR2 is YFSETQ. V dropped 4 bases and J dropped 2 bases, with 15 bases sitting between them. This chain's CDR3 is CASSTGGSGNYGYTF. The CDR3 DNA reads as TGCGCCAGCAGCACCGGCGGCAGCGGAAACTATGGCTACACCTTC.

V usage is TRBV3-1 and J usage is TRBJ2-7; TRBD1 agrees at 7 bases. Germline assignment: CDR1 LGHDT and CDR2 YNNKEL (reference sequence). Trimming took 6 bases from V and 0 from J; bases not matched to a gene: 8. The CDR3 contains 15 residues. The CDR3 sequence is CASSKGQVSSYEQYF. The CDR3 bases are TGTGCCAGCAGTAAAGGACAGGTGAGCTCCTACGAGCAGTACTTC.

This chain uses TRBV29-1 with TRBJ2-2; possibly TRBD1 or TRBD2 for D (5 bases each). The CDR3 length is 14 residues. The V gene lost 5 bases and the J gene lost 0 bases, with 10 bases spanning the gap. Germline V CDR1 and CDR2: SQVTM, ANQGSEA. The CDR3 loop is CSVIGTANTGELFF. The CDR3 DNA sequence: TGCAGCGTTATTGGGACGGCGAACACCGGGGAGCTGTTTTTT.

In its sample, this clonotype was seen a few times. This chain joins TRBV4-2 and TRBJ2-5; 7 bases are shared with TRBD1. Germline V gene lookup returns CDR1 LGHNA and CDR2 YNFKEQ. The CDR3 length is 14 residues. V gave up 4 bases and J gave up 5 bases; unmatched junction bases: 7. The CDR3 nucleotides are TGTGCCAGCAGCCTTGAGGGGGCGCAGGAGACCCAGTACTTC. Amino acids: CASSLEGAQETQYF.

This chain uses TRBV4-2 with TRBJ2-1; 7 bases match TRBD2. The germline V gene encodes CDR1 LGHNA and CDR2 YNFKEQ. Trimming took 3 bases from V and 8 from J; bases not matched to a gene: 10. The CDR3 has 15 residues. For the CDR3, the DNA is TGTGCCAGCAGCCAGGCCTCGACTAGCCAGCATGAGCAGTTCTTC. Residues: CASSQASTSQHEQFF.

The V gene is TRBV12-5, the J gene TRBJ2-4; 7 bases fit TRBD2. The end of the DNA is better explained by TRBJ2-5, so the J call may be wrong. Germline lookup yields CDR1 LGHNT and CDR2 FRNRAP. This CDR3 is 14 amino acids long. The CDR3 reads CASAQWGGQETQYF. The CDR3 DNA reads TGTGCTAGTGCCCAATGGGGGGGCCAAGAGACCCAGTACTTC.

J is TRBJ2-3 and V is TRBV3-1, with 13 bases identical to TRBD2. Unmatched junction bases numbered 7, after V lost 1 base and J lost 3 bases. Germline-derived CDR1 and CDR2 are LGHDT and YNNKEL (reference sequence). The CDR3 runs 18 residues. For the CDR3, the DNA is TGTGCCAGCAGCCAAGCCCGGACTAGCGGGAGTAGGACAGATACGCAGTATTTT. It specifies CASSQARTSGSRTDTQYF.

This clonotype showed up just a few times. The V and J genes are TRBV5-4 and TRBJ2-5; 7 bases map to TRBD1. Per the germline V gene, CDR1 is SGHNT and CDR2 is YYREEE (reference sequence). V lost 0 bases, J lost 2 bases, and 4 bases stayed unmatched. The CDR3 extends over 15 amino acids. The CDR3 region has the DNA TGTGCCAGCAGCTTGGTGTCCAGGGGGCAAGAGACCCAGTACTTC. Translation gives CASSLVSRGQETQYF.

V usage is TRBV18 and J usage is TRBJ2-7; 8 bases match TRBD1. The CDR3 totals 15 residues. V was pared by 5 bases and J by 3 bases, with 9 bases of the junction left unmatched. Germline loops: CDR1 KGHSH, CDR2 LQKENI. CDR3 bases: TGTGCCAGCTCAACAGACAGGGGACAGGTCTACGAGCAGTACTTC. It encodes CASSTDRGQVYEQYF.

The CDR3 DNA sequence: TGTGCCAGCAGCTTAGATCATGCAAGGGGGAATGAGCAGTTCTTC. Translating gives CASSLDHARGNEQFF. The chain joins TRBV11-2 to TRBJ2-1; the D gene is possibly TRBD1 (6 bases). Germline values: CDR1 SGHAT, CDR2 FQNNGV. This CDR3 is built from 15 residues. Trimming removed 0 bases from V and 7 bases from J, with 13 bases in between.

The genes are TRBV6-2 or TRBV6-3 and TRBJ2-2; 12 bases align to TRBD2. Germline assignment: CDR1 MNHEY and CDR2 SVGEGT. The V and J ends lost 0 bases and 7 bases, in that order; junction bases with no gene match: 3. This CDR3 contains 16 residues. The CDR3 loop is CASSYSTSGSGGELFF. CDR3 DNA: TGTGCCAGCAGTTACTCGACTAGCGGGAGCGGCGGGGAGCTGTTTTTT.

CDR3 protein: CASSQRDRAGGYTF. The DNA for the CDR3 is TGCGCCAGCAGCCAGAGGGACAGGGCGGGTGGCTACACCTTC. The chain joins TRBV4-3 to TRBJ1-2, with 9 nucleotides matching TRBD1. The J segment lost 7 bases and the V segment lost 3 bases, leaving 6 bases of the junction unmatched. Germline V CDR1 and CDR2: LGHNA, YSLEER. The CDR3 runs 14 residues.

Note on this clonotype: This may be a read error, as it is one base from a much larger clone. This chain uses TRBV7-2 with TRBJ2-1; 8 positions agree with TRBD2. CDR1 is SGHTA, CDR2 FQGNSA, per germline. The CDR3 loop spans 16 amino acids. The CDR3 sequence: CASSLGGGRDYNKQFF. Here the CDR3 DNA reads TGTGCCAGCAGCTTAGGCGGGGGGAGGGACTACAATAAGCAGTTCTTC.

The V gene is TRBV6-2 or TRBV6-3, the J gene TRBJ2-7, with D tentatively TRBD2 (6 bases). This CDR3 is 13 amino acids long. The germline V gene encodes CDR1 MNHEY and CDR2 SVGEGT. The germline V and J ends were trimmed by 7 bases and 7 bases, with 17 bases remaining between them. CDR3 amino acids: CASNRDSVNEQYF. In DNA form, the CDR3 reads TGTGCCAGCAACCGGGACTCCGTCAATGAGCAGTACTTC.

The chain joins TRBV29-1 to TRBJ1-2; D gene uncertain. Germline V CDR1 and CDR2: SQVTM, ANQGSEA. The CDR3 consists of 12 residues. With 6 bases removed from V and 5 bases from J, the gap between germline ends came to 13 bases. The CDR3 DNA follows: TGCAGCGTGCTTAGAACAACTTATGGCTACACCTTC. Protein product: CSVLRTTYGYTF.

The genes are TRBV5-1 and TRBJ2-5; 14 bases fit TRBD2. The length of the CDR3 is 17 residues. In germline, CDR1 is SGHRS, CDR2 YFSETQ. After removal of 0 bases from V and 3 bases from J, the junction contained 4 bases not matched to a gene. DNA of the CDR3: TGCGCCAGCAGCTTGGCCGGACTAGCGGGAGGCGAAGAGACCCAGTACTTC. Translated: CASSLAGLAGGEETQYF.

DNA for the CDR3: TGTGCCAGCAGCCAGGCCCCGGGACCCAGCTACGAGCAGTACTTC. Encoded protein: CASSQAPGPSYEQYF. The rearrangement uses TRBV4-2 and TRBJ2-5; D possibly matches TRBD1 or TRBD2 (5 bases each). TRBJ2-7 matches the DNA end more closely, so the J call is doubtful. Germline lookup yields CDR1 LGHNA and CDR2 YNFKEQ. This CDR3 spans 15 amino acids.